Each of the 5 T cell receptor beta chains below was sequenced from the same sample in a study of technical replicates of blood from a few donors. Repertoires were generated with immunoSEQ multiplex PCR, while TCRdb's copy carries only in-frame clones and drops some. Counted here are tens of thousands of clones, roughly nine tenths occurring once; the ten biggest clones make up about 0.38%. Sequenced sample: T cells isolated from PBMCs. These receptors came from a human donor in good health.

The chain has TRBV6-4 and TRBJ1-4; a possible D gene is TRBD1 (6 bases). V was pared by 3 bases and J by 8 bases, with 10 bases between. Per the germline V gene, CDR1 is MRHNA and CDR2 is SNTAGT. This CDR3 contains 13 residues. CDR3 amino acids: CASSEWGGEKLFF. As DNA, the CDR3 is TGTGCCAGCAGTGAATGGGGGGGCGAAAAACTGTTTTTT.

The rearrangement uses TRBV7-2 and TRBJ1-3, with D possibly matching TRBD1 (6 bases). V dropped 4 bases and J dropped 2 bases, with 15 bases sitting between them. Per germline, CDR1 SGHTA and CDR2 FQGNSA. CDR3 length equals 16 residues. CDR3: CASSSLRTAPGNTIYF. The DNA of the CDR3 is TGTGCCAGCAGCTCCCTGCGGACAGCTCCTGGAAACACCATATATTTT. Full variable domain (remainder filled in from reference TRBV7-2 and TRBJ1-3): GAGVSQSPSNKVTEKGKDVELRCDPISGHTALYWYRQSLGQGLEFLIYFQGNSAPDKSGLPSDRFSAERTGGSVSTLTIQRTQQEDSAVYLCASSSLRTAPGNTIYFGEGSWLTVV.

The table lists this clone with a count of one. The chain is built from TRBV7-6 and TRBJ2-7; possible D gene TRBD2, 6 bases. V lost 0 bases and J lost 6, with 15 bases in between. Germline assignment: CDR1 SGHVS and CDR2 FNYEAQ. The CDR3 is 15 amino acids. DNA of the CDR3: TGTGCCAGCAGCTTAGCGCGCGGGATCGCTGGCGAGCAGTACTTC. Its protein is CASSLARGIAGEQYF.

This chain joins TRBV4-3 and TRBJ1-2; a weak D match, TRBD1 (5 bases). The length of the CDR3 is 14 residues. Per germline, CDR1 LGHNA and CDR2 YSLEER. Between the trimmed V and J ends, which lost 1 base and 6 bases, there was a span of 12 bases. CDR3 nucleotides: TGCGCCAGCAGCCAAGCAGGGCTGGAAGATGGCTACACCTTC. This encodes CASSQAGLEDGYTF.

The J gene is TRBJ1-2, the V gene TRBV2; D is ambiguous. CDR3 length equals 15 residues. Germline values: CDR1 SNHLY, CDR2 FYNNEI. The germline V and J ends were trimmed by 2 bases and 4 bases, with 14 bases remaining between them. The CDR3 spells CASSESVGPGYGYTF. In nucleotides, the CDR3 is TGTGCCAGCAGTGAATCGGTAGGCCCGGGCTATGGCTACACCTTC. The full variable domain, in which reference TRBV2 and TRBJ1-2 provide the parts outside the CDR3, is EPEVTQTPSHQVTQMGQEVILRCVPISNHLYFYWYRQILGQKVEFLVSFYNNEISEKSEIFDDQFSVERPDGSNFTLKIRSTKLEDSAMYFCASSESVGPGYGYTFGSGTRLTVV.